One T cell receptor (beta chain) is described in this entry. Its antigen is as yet unknown. The data are from a study of CD4+ T cells in melanoma. Profiled with immunoSEQ multiplex PCR; TCRdb holds only in-frame clones, not every one. The sample carries about 120,000 clones, about 90% recorded once. The CDR3 covers 12 residues. Trimming left V 1 base short and J 8 bases short, with 8 bases between. Germline assignment: CDR1 MDHEN and CDR2 SYDVKM. Notes on the study in general: Reportedly, melanoma neoantigen-specific CD4+ T cells showed varied differentiation states. CD8+ T cell, macrophage and B cell function reportedly correlated with neoantigen-specific CD4+ T cells.

Sequenced: peripheral blood. The V gene is TRBV28, the J gene TRBJ1-1; D remains unclear. The source is a human donor with melanoma. The CDR3 region has the DNA TGTGCCAGCAGTTTATCCGTAGCGGAAGCTTTCTTT. It yields the protein CASSLSVAEAFF.